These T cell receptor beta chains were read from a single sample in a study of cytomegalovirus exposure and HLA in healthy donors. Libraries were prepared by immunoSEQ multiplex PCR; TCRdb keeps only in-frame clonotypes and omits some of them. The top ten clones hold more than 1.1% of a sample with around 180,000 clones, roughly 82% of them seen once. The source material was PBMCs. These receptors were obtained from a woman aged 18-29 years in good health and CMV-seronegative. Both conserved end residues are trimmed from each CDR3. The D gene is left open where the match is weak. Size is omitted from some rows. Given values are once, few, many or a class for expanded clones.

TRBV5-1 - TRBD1 ASRITGGTGNTIY
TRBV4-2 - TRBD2 ASSQEVSGRAFEQF
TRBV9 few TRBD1 ASSVARGLNQETQY
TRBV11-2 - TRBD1 ASSHRDRGSAEAF
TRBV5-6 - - ASSATPDPGETQY
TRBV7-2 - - ASSLGHTYEQY
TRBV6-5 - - ASSYSILGRRETQY
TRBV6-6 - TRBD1 ASSDSAGGNTEAF
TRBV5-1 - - ASSPTNRVRNQPQH
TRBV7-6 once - ASSLGGGYHPGNEQF
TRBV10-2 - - ASRPAVPHEQF
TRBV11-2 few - ASSLGGQNYGYT
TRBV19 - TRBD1 ASGHRGGTDTQY
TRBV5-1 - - ASSLSLIYNSPLH
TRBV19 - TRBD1 ASSILRQGVYEQY
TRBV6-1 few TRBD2 ASSEVGGSYEQY
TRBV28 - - ASREDSSNQPQH
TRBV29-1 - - SVEPQGNEQF
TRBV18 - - ASSAYDRNEQY
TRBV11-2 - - ASSLVRGASGFPGNTIY
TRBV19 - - ASSTRGGVETQY
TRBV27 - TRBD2 ASSSSTSGRGNIQY
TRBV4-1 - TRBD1 ASSQDERQGFYGYT
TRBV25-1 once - AVGGRVDEKLF